This T cell receptor beta chain emerged from a study of T-cell reconstitution after alpha-beta-depleted transplantation in children. The study's findings and limits: There were some patients whose high TCRbeta diversity at day 60 came from surviving recipient T cells and thymic progenitors. Reported findings indicate that, about two months after transplant, alpha-beta T cells came from several hundred expanded clones, which were derived from non-depleted graft cells. Counts and diversity of T cells one year after transplant came mostly from newly produced T cells.

Unique molecular identifiers were used to barcode this TCRbeta library. Using its own MiXCR run on the PCR reads, TCRdb lists one record per CDR3 protein. The data show approximately 15,000 distinct CDR3 sequences, 5% to 5.5% seen once. Many counts were recorded for this clonotype. Its target is not known. The germline CDR1 and CDR2 sequences are KGHSH and LQKENI. This CDR3 has 13 amino acids. V lost 4 bases and J lost 7; bases outside the gene matches: 4. This chain joins TRBV18 and TRBJ2-7; 10 bases are shared with TRBD1. The receptor's source is a boy between 10 and 17 years old with acute lymphoblastic leukemia, due to receive a stem cell transplant. Sequenced here: PBMCs, sampled before TCRalphabeta/CD19-depleted stem cell transplant. CDR3 sequence reads: CASSRDRGQEQYF. CDR3 in DNA: TGTGCCAGCTCACGCGACAGGGGGCAGGAGCAGTACTTC. Together with reference TRBV18 and TRBJ2-7, the CDR3 gives the full variable domain: NAGVMQNPRHLVRRRGQEARLRCSPMKGHSHVYWYRQLPEEGLKFMVYLQKENIIDESGMPKERFSAEFPKEGPSILRIQQVVRGDSAAYFCASSRDRGQEQYFGPGTRLTVT.